The 14 T cell receptor beta chains given below trace back to one sample, sequenced in a study of T-cell reconstitution after alpha-beta-depleted transplantation in children. Researchers prepared the TCRbeta library using unique molecular identifiers, the study reports. One entry per CDR3 protein results from TCRdb running MiXCR on the PCR reads. The sample yields under 300,000 distinct CDR3 sequences, over 9.5% seen once. Source: PBMCs from the stem cell graft donor, taken from the stem cell graft. The origin of the receptors is a human donor who donated a stem cell graft to a child with SCID.

This clonotype was counted many times. This chain links TRBV4-1 with TRBJ1-2; D ambiguous. Trimming took 0 bases from V and 4 from J, leaving 9 bases between them. This CDR3 comprises 14 residues. Germline CDR1 reads MGHRA; CDR2 reads YSYEKL. The CDR3 bases are TGCGCCAGCAGCCAAGATGCGGACGGCTATGGCTACACCTTC. This sequence encodes CASSQDADGYGYTF.

This clonotype was seen repeatedly, ten times or more. In DNA, the CDR3 is TGTGCCACCGAACCTACGACAGGTCCTACGAACTATGGCTACACCTTC. Its protein product is CATEPTTGPTNYGYTF. This chain connects TRBV12-3 or TRBV12-4 to TRBJ1-2, with D possibly TRBD1 on 6 matching bases. This CDR3 has 16 amino acids. V was clipped by 10 bases and J by 2 bases, with 23 bases between them.

This clonotype was observed at least ten times. This chain uses TRBV15 with TRBJ1-2; 8 bases are shared with TRBD1. The V gene's germline CDR1 is LNHNV and CDR2 YYDKDF (reference sequence). The CDR3 length is 16 residues. V was pared by 0 bases and J by 7 bases, with 10 bases of the junction left unmatched. In DNA form, the CDR3 reads TGTGCCACCAGCAGAGATCGGAGACAGGGGATTGGTGGCTACACCTTC. Translated, it gives CATSRDRRQGIGGYTF.

This clonotype was detected many times. The chain carries TRBV29-1 and TRBJ2-2, with 7 bases lining up with TRBD2. In germline, CDR1 is SQVTM, CDR2 ANQGSEA. Trimming took 5 bases from V and 3 from J; bases not matched to a gene: 9. The CDR3 contains 15 residues. The CDR3 protein is CSVPKNGGDTGELFF. The CDR3 region has the DNA TGCAGCGTTCCTAAGAATGGGGGGGACACCGGGGAGCTGTTTTTT.

The gene calls are TRBV11-3 and TRBJ2-1; D possibly corresponds to TRBD2 (6 bases). The CDR3 contains 15 residues. Between the trimmed V and J ends, which lost 4 bases and 4 bases, there was a span of 14 bases. Germline loops: CDR1 SGHNT, CDR2 YENEEA. In DNA, the CDR3 is TGTGCCAGCAGCTCGTCGACTAGTATGTACAATGAGCAGTTCTTC. It encodes CASSSSTSMYNEQFF.

This clonotype was detected ten times or more. The CDR3: CASSRTDLNTEAFF. The CDR3 DNA follows: TGTGCCAGCAGCAGGACGGACCTGAACACTGAAGCTTTCTTT. V usage is TRBV12-3 or TRBV12-4 and J usage is TRBJ1-1; D unclear. The CDR3 is 14 residues long. The germline V and J ends were trimmed by 6 bases and 0 bases, with 11 bases remaining between them.

This clonotype was seen repeatedly, ten times or more. This chain links TRBV12-3 or TRBV12-4 with TRBJ2-1; 9 bases line up with TRBD2. V trimming: 4 bases; J trimming: 2 bases; junction bases outside the gene matches: 6. CDR3 length: 16 amino acids. The CDR3 DNA is TGTGCCAGCAGTTCCCTGGCGGGGGGGCCCTACAATGAGCAGTTCTTC. Protein: CASSSLAGGPYNEQFF.

This clonotype was seen many times. CDR3 region: CASSFDDYSYEQYF. The CDR3 DNA sequence: TGCGCCAGCAGCTTCGATGACTACTCCTACGAGCAGTACTTC. This chain joins TRBV5-1 and TRBJ2-7; D may be TRBD2 (5 bases). This CDR3 has 14 amino acids. The germline V and J ends were trimmed by 2 bases and 0 bases, with 9 bases remaining between them. Germline V gene lookup returns CDR1 SGHRS and CDR2 YFSETQ.

This clonotype has a count of ten or more. V gene TRBV28 combines with J gene TRBJ1-1; D gene uncertain. The CDR3 loop spans 15 amino acids. Per the germline V gene, CDR1 is MDHEN and CDR2 is SYDVKM. V lost 4 bases, J lost 2 bases, and 14 bases lay in between. The CDR3 coding sequence is TGTGCCAGCAGTTCCCCCGATGGCGCAAACACTGAAGCTTTCTTT. Its translation: CASSSPDGANTEAFF.

This clonotype has at least ten counts. This CDR3 reads CASSQQDGRGDSGNTIYF. CDR3 DNA sequence: TGTGCCAGCAGCCAGCAAGATGGGAGGGGAGACTCTGGAAACACCATATATTTT. This sequence joins TRBV4-2 and TRBJ1-3, with D perhaps matching TRBD1 (5 bases). Germline values: CDR1 LGHNA, CDR2 YNFKEQ. This CDR3 contains 18 residues. The V end was cut by 3 bases, the J end by 0 bases, with 18 bases between.

Ten or more counts support this clonotype. The chain is built from TRBV10-3 and TRBJ2-2, with TRBD1 as a possible D gene (5 bases). CDR1 and CDR2 from the germline V gene are ENHRY and SYGVKD. CDR3 length equals 15 residues. The V and J ends lost 0 bases and 7 bases respectively, with 12 bases between them. The CDR3 bases are TGTGCCATCAGTGAGTCGGCCCAGGGCGGCGGGGAGCTGTTTTTT. Its protein is CAISESAQGGGELFF.

This clonotype appeared a few times. The CDR3 sequence is CSAPRGGVTF. The CDR3 region has the DNA TGCAGTGCCCCCCGGGGGGGCGTCACCTTC. The chain combines TRBV20-1 with TRBJ1-2, with D maybe TRBD1 (6 bases). Per germline, CDR1 DFQATT and CDR2 SNEGSKA (reference sequence). CDR3 length equals 10 residues. V shed 6 bases and J shed 13 bases, with 15 bases lying between them.

This clonotype has a count of ten or more. The chain joins TRBV5-1 to TRBJ1-4; D unresolved. The CDR3 totals 13 residues. Germline V gives CDR1 SGHRS, CDR2 YFSETQ. V shed 0 bases and J shed 6 bases, with 6 bases lying between them. The CDR3 loop is CASSLERDEKLFF. The CDR3 nucleotides read TGCGCCAGCAGCTTGGAACGGGATGAAAAACTGTTTTTT. Together with reference TRBV5-1 and TRBJ1-4, the CDR3 gives the full variable domain: KAGVTQTPRYLIKTRGQQVTLSCSPISGHRSVSWYQQTPGQGLQFLFEYFSETQRNKGNFPGRFSGRQFSNSRSEMNVSTLELGDSALYLCASSLERDEKLFFGSGTQLSVL.

The rearrangement uses TRBV12-3 or TRBV12-4 and TRBJ2-7, with unresolved D. The CDR3 runs 12 residues. Trimming left V 7 bases short and J 3 bases short, with 10 bases between. The chain's CDR3 is CASTVDIYEQYF. CDR3 in DNA: TGTGCCAGCACCGTTGACATCTACGAGCAGTACTTC.